This TCR beta chain was retrieved from a study of breast tumors, draining lymph nodes, adjacent tissues. Axillary draining lymph nodes of breast cancer patients supplied the node samples. On this clonotype itself: A read error may produce the germline difference seen at one junction end.

The V gene's germline CDR1 is DFQATT and CDR2 SNEGSKA (reference sequence). CDR3 length equals 14 residues. TCRdb independently ran MiXCR on the multiplex PCR reads; one entry per CDR3 protein. The sample yields approximately 130,000 distinct CDR3 sequences, 21% seen once. This sequence joins TRBV20-1 and TRBJ1-5, with D maybe TRBD1 (5 bases). Sequenced: axillary lymph node tissue. The receptor's source is a female donor with breast cancer. Some clones in this sample may be carry-over from other donors' samples. In DNA, the CDR3 is TGCGGTGCTCCTCGGCGGGGGGACAATCAGCCCCAGCATTTT. Amino acid sequence: CGAPRRGDNQPQHF.